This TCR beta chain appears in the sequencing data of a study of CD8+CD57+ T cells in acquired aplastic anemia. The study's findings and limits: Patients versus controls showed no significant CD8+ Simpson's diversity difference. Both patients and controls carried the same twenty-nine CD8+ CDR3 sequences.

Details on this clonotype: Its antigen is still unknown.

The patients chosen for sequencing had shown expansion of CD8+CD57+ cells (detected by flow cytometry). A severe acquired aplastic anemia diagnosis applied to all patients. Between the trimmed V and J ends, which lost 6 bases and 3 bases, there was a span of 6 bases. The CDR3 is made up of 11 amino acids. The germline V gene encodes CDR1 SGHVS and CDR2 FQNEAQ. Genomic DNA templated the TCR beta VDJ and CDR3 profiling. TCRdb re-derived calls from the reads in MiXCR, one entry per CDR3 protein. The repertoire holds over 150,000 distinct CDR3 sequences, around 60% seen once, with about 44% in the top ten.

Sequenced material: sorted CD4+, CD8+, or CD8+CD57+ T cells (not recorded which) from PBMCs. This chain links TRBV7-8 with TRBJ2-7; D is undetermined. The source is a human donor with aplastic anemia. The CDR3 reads CASRSNYEQYF. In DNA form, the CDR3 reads TGTGCCAGCAGGTCTAACTACGAGCAGTACTTC.